Listed below are T cell receptor beta chains from one sample, sequenced in a study of blood T cell repertoires in COVID-19. TCRdb's table, derived via immunoSEQ multiplex PCR, lists solely in-frame clones and lacks some. The data show about 350,000 clones, 80% to 90% seen once. Sequencing was carried out using PBMCs or T cells enriched from blood (not recorded which). All receptors derive from a woman aged 30 to 39 who had recovered from COVID-19. Both conserved end residues are part of each CDR3. D genes are given only for firm matches. Expanded clones are given a class, and other clones once, few, many or no size at all.

.	12	TRBV11-2	.	TRBJ2-5	TGTGCCAGCAGCCTCATCGGAGAGACCCAGTACTTC	CASSLIGETQYF
.	14	TRBV28	.	TRBJ1-2	TGTGCCAGCGCCCGGGGGGGGGCTACCTATGGCTACACCTTC	CASARGGATYGYTF
TRBD2	18	TRBV11-2	few	TRBJ2-1	TGTGCCAGCAGCTTAGATCGAGGACTAGCGGGGACCCTAAATGAGCAGTTCTTC	CASSLDRGLAGTLNEQFF
TRBD1	16	TRBV9	once	TRBJ1-3	TGTGCCAGCAGCGTAGGGGCAGGGGGCTCTGGAAACACCATATATTTT	CASSVGAGGSGNTIYF
.	11	TRBV20-1	once	TRBJ1-2	TGCAGTGCTAGAGGGGGGGAAGGCTACACCTTC	CSARGGEGYTF
.	13	TRBV4-1	.	TRBJ2-7	TGCGCCAGCAGCCCTGTCACAGGGTGGGAGCAGTACTTC	CASSPVTGWEQYF
.	13	TRBV30	.	TRBJ1-5	TGTGCCTGGAGTGTACGGTCTCACCAGCCCCAGCATTTT	CAWSVRSHQPQHF
TRBD1	15	TRBV6-5	.	TRBJ1-3	TGTGCCAGCAGTTACAACAGGGGGACTGGAAACACCATATATTTT	CASSYNRGTGNTIYF
TRBD1	13	TRBV19	.	TRBJ1-2	TGTGCCAGTAGACGGGACAGGGACTATGGCTACACCTTC	CASRRDRDYGYTF
TRBD2	16	TRBV7-2	.	TRBJ2-1	TGTGCCAGCAGCCATGGACTAGCGGGGTCGTACAATGAGCAGTTCTTC	CASSHGLAGSYNEQFF
.	13	TRBV4-3	.	TRBJ2-3	TGCGCCAGCAGCCAACGTTACACAGATACGCAGTATTTT	CASSQRYTDTQYF
.	13	TRBV5-1	few	TRBJ1-6	TGCGCCAGCCGGTCGACAGTAGATTCACCCCTCCACTTT	CASRSTVDSPLHF
TRBD1	17	TRBV6-6	.	TRBJ2-7	TGTGCCAGCAGTCCCTCCCTTGGACAGGGAAGAACTCGGGGGCAGTACTTC	CASSPSLGQGRTRGQYF
.	13	TRBV28	.	TRBJ2-5	TGTGCCAGCAGCCCCGGACGACGCGGGGCCCAGTACTTC	CASSPGRRGAQYF
.	14	TRBV7-9	once	TRBJ2-3	TGTGCCAGCAGCTTTCTGACGGGTCTGGATACGCAGTATTTT	CASSFLTGLDTQYF
.	19	TRBV5-8	.	TRBJ2-7	TGTGCCAGCAGCTTGGCCGGGCAGGGGATTCCCCCCTTGGACTTGGAGCAGTACTTC	CASSLAGQGIPPLDLEQYF
.	16	TRBV19	.	TRBJ2-2	TGTGCCAGTAGTATATACCAGGACCCTAGCGCCGGGGAGCTGTTTTTT	CASSIYQDPSAGELFF
.	11	TRBV10-3	many	TRBJ1-2	TGTGCCATCAGGCAGGAGGATGGCTACACCTTC	CAIRQEDGYTF
TRBD2	16	TRBV10-3	.	TRBJ2-3	TGTGCCATCAGCGTTAAGCGGGGGCCTAGCACAGATACGCAGTATTTT	CAISVKRGPSTDTQYF
TRBD2	16	TRBV2	.	TRBJ2-3	TGTGCCAGCAGAAGCAGGACTAGCGCATACACAGATACGCAGTATTTT	CASRSRTSAYTDTQYF
TRBD1	16	TRBV29-1	few	TRBJ2-7	TGCAGCGTTGAACGTGGATTGAAGGACAGGGGGTTCGAGCAGTACTTC	CSVERGLKDRGFEQYF
.	13	TRBV7-9	.	TRBJ1-1	TGTGCCAGCACCGATACATTGAACACTGAAGCTTTCTTT	CASTDTLNTEAFF
.	16	TRBV2	.	TRBJ1-5	TGTGCCAGCAGTGAACTTCTGGCAGGGTTAAATCAGCCCCAGCATTTT	CASSELLAGLNQPQHF
TRBD1	15	TRBV19	.	TRBJ1-4	TGTGCCAGTAGTGTCACAGGGGGCTGGAGTGAAAAACTGTTTTTT	CASSVTGGWSEKLFF
.	16	TRBV5-6	.	TRBJ1-1	TGTGCCAGCAGCTTACCAAGCCCAAGTCCATACACTGAAGCTTTCTTT	CASSLPSPSPYTEAFF
TRBD1	15	TRBV9	.	TRBJ1-6	TGTGCCAGCAGCGTAGAGGACAGGGCTAGTTCACCCCTCCACTTT	CASSVEDRASSPLHF
.	14	TRBV2	few	TRBJ1-5	TGTGCCAGCAGTGGAGCAGGGGCGAATCAGCCCCAGCATTTT	CASSGAGANQPQHF
.	15	TRBV4-3	.	TRBJ2-2	TGCGCCAGCAGCCAAGGCTATATATACACCGGGGAGCTGTTTTTT	CASSQGYIYTGELFF
.	15	TRBV5-8	once	TRBJ2-3	TGTGCCAGCAGCCGGCCGGGACTTAACACAGATACGCAGTATTTT	CASSRPGLNTDTQYF
.	14	TRBV10-3	.	TRBJ1-2	TGTGCCATCAGTGAGTCACGGCGGGGGGATGGCTACACCTTC	CAISESRRGDGYTF
.	14	TRBV2	.	TRBJ1-4	TGTGCCAGCAGTGATCCGCGGAGAAATGAAAAACTGTTTTTT	CASSDPRRNEKLFF
.	15	TRBV18	.	TRBJ1-1	TGTGCCAGCTCACCACCGCCGGTAGGAGGAACTGAAGCTTTCTTT	CASSPPPVGGTEAFF
.	15	TRBV7-9	.	TRBJ1-4	TGTGCCAGCAGCTTAATCCAGGGTCTGGGCGAAAAACTGTTTTTT	CASSLIQGLGEKLFF
TRBD2	17	TRBV5-4	.	TRBJ2-3	TGTGCCAGCAGCTTGAATCTAGCGGGGGGAGGTACAGATACGCAGTATTTT	CASSLNLAGGGTDTQYF
.	13	TRBV7-9	.	TRBJ1-1	TGTGCCAGCAGCTTATTCCAGAACACTGAAGCTTTCTTT	CASSLFQNTEAFF
TRBD1	15	TRBV6-2/TRBV6-3	.	TRBJ1-6	TGTGCCAGCAGTTCCTACCGACAGGGGGCTTCACCCCTCCACTTT	CASSSYRQGASPLHF
.	17	TRBV7-8	.	TRBJ1-6	TGTGCCAGCAGCTTAGTGGGTGCTGGCAGGGGAGAATCACCCCTCCACTTT	CASSLVGAGRGESPLHF
.	12	TRBV2	.	TRBJ1-3	TGTGCCTCCTCGGAGGCAGGAAACACCATATATTTT	CASSEAGNTIYF
TRBD1	15	TRBV2	.	TRBJ1-2	TGTGCCAGCGGGGCGCTTAGACAGGGTACCTATGGCTACACCTTC	CASGALRQGTYGYTF
TRBD2	13	TRBV29-1	.	TRBJ2-5	TGCAGCGTTGAGGGAGGGGCTGGGGAGACCCAGTACTTC	CSVEGGAGETQYF
.	12	TRBV7-9	.	TRBJ1-1	TGTGCCAGCAGGGGGGCGCGTACTGAAGCTTTCTTT	CASRGARTEAFF
TRBD1	16	TRBV28	few	TRBJ1-3	TGTGCCAGTTTCCCGGGACAGGGGGCGAGGGGAAACACCATATATTTT	CASFPGQGARGNTIYF
.	15	TRBV7-2	.	TRBJ2-7	TGTGCCAGCAGCCCCCGGACTGGGGGCAGCTACGAGCAGTACTTC	CASSPRTGGSYEQYF